This T cell receptor (beta chain) was obtained from a study of T cell responses to AZD1222 COVID-19 vaccine. The assay was immunoSEQ multiplex PCR, and TCRdb's table has in-frame clones only and misses some. This table holds around 160,000 clones, 91% found once. Germline V CDR1 and CDR2: SGHRS, YFSETQ. Trimming left V 0 bases short and J 5 bases short, with 8 bases between. This CDR3 spans 13 amino acids. The chain couples TRBV5-1 to TRBJ2-5; D remains ambiguous. The TCR comes from an adult in good health. The sample here was peripheral blood, taken on day 0 of AZD1222 vaccination. The chain's CDR3 is CASSLGAKETQYF. The CDR3 DNA sequence: TGCGCCAGCAGCTTGGGTGCAAAGGAGACCCAGTACTTC.